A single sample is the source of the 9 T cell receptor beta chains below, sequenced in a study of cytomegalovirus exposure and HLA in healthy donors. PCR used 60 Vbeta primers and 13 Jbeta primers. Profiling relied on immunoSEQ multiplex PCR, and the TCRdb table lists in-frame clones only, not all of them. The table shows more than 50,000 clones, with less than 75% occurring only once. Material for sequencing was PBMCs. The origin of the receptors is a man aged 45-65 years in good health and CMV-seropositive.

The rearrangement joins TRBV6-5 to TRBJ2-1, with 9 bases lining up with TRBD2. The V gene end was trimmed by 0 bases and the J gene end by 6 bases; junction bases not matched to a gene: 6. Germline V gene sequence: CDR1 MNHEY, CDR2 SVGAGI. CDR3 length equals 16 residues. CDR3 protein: CASSYSWLAGTNEQFF. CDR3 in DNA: TGTGCCAGCAGTTACTCGTGGCTAGCGGGGACCAATGAGCAGTTCTTC.

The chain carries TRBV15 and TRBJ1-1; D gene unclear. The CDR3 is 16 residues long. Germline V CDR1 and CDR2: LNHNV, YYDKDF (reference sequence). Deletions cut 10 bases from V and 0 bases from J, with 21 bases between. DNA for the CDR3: TGTGCCATTACGATGGAGGAAGACAACTTGAACACTGAAGCTTTCTTT. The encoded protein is CAITMEEDNLNTEAFF.

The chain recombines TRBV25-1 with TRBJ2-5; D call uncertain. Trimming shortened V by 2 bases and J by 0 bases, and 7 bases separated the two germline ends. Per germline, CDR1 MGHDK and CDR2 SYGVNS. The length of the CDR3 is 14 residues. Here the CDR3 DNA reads TGTGCCAGCAGTGAAGGGCACAACCAAGAGACCCAGTACTTC. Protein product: CASSEGHNQETQYF.

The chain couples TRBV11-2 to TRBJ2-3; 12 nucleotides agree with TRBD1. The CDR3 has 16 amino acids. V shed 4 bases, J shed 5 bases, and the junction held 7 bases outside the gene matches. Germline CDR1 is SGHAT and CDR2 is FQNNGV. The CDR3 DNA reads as TGTGCCAGCAGCTCCCGGGGGACAGGGGGCGAAGATACGCAGTATTTT. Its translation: CASSSRGTGGEDTQYF. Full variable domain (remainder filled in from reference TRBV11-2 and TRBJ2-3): EAGVAQSPRYKIIEKRQSVAFWCNPISGHATLYWYQQILGQGPKLLIQFQNNGVVDDSQLPKDRFSAERLKGVDSTLKIQPAKLEDSAVYLCASSSRGTGGEDTQYFGPGTRLTVL.

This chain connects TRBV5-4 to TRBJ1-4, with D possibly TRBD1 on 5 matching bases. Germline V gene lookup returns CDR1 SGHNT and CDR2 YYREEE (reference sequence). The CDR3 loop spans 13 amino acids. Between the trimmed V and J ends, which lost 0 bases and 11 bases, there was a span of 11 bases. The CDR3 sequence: CASSLGGKGKLFF. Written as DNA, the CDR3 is TGTGCCAGCAGCTTGGGCGGGAAGGGGAAACTGTTTTTT.

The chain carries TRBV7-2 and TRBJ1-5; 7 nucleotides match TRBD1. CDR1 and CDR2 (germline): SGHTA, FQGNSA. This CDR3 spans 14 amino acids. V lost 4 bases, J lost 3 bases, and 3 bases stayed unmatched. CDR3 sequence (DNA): TGTGCCAGCAGCTCGGGACAGATCAATCAGCCCCAGCATTTT. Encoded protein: CASSSGQINQPQHF.

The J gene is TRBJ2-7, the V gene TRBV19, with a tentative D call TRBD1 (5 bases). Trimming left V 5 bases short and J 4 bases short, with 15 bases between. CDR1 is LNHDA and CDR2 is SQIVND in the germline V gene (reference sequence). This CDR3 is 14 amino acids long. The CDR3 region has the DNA TGTGCCAGTAGTCCAGGTGGGGCTGGGTACGAGCAGTACTTC. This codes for CASSPGGAGYEQYF.

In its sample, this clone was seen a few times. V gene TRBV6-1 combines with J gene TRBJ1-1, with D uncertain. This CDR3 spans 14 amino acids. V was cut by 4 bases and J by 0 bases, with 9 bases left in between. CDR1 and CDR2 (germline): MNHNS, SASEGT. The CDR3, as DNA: TGTGCCAGCAGTGCCGGACTGGTGAACACTGAAGCTTTCTTT. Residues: CASSAGLVNTEAFF.

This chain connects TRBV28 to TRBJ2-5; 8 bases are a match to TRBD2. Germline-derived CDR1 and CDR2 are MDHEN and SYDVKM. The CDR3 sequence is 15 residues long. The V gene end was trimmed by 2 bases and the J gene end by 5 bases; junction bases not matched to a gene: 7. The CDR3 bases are TGTGCCAGCAGTTTACCAGGGGTAGCGGGGGAGACCCAGTACTTC. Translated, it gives CASSLPGVAGETQYF.